The rows below give T cell receptor beta chains drawn from one sample of a study of blood T cell repertoires in COVID-19. The repertoire was sequenced with immunoSEQ multiplex PCR; TCRdb's copy has only in-frame clones and lacks some. This table has about 360,000 clones, 70% to 90% appearing once. Source material: peripheral blood. Source of these receptors: a human donor in a cohort sampled during active COVID-19. CDR3s include the opening cysteine and the closing phenylalanine or tryptophan. Each record gives: J gene, D gene, V gene, clone size, CDR3 DNA, CDR3 protein. The D gene is left open where the match is weak. Expanded clones are given a class, and other clones once, few, many or no size at all.

J gene: TRBJ2-6
D gene: NA
V gene: TRBV2
clone size: NA
CDR3 DNA: TGTGCCAGCAGCGAGCGGACAGCCACCTCTGGGGCCAACGTCCTGACTTTC
CDR3 protein: CASSERTATSGANVLTF

J gene: TRBJ1-2
D gene: TRBD1
V gene: TRBV30
clone size: NA
CDR3 DNA: TGTGCCTGGATCCCGGACAGGGTAGGAGGCTACACCTTC
CDR3 protein: CAWIPDRVGGYTF

J gene: TRBJ2-1
D gene: TRBD2
V gene: TRBV9
clone size: NA
CDR3 DNA: TGTGCCAGCAGCGTAGGGCTAGCGGAAGGCGAGGAGCAGTTCTTC
CDR3 protein: CASSVGLAEGEEQFF

J gene: TRBJ1-3
D gene: NA
V gene: TRBV12-5
clone size: once
CDR3 DNA: TGTGCTAGTGGTTTGCCCGGCGGGGGCAGGGGAAACACCATATATTTT
CDR3 protein: CASGLPGGGRGNTIYF

J gene: TRBJ2-3
D gene: NA
V gene: TRBV6-5
clone size: NA
CDR3 DNA: TGTGCCAGCAGTTCGGACGGGACTAGCACAGATACGCAGTATTTT
CDR3 protein: CASSSDGTSTDTQYF

J gene: TRBJ2-1
D gene: TRBD2
V gene: TRBV28
clone size: NA
CDR3 DNA: TGTGCCAGCAGTCTGCCGAGGACTAGCGGGAGCCCTTCACGGCAGTTCTTC
CDR3 protein: CASSLPRTSGSPSRQFF

J gene: TRBJ2-1
D gene: TRBD2
V gene: TRBV24-1
clone size: NA
CDR3 DNA: TGTGCCACCAGTGATCGGACTAGCGGGGTCTACAATGAGCAGTTCTTC
CDR3 protein: CATSDRTSGVYNEQFF

J gene: TRBJ2-7
D gene: NA
V gene: TRBV6-5
clone size: NA
CDR3 DNA: TGTGCCAGCAGTTACTCGAGGGGGAATACCTACGAGCAGTGCTTC
CDR3 protein: CASSYSRGNTYEQCF

J gene: TRBJ1-2
D gene: TRBD1
V gene: TRBV30
clone size: NA
CDR3 DNA: TGTGCCTGGAGTCGGGACAGATCTGGCTATGGCTACACCTTC
CDR3 protein: CAWSRDRSGYGYTF

J gene: TRBJ1-1
D gene: NA
V gene: TRBV3-1/TRBV3-2
clone size: NA
CDR3 DNA: TGTGCCAGCAGCCGGGGAGACACTGAAGCTTTCTTT
CDR3 protein: CASSRGDTEAFF

J gene: TRBJ2-1
D gene: NA
V gene: TRBV7-3
clone size: NA
CDR3 DNA: TGTGCCAGCAGCTCAATCCCAGACTACAATGAGCAGTTCTTC
CDR3 protein: CASSSIPDYNEQFF

J gene: TRBJ1-4
D gene: TRBD1
V gene: TRBV5-1
clone size: NA
CDR3 DNA: TGCGCCAGCAGCGTCGACAGGGAGGATGGAAAACTGTTTTTT
CDR3 protein: CASSVDREDGKLFF

J gene: TRBJ1-1
D gene: TRBD1
V gene: TRBV5-1
clone size: few
CDR3 DNA: TGCGCCAGCAAACGGACAGGGTCGAACACTGAAGCTTTCTTT
CDR3 protein: CASKRTGSNTEAFF

J gene: TRBJ2-1
D gene: NA
V gene: TRBV11-2
clone size: NA
CDR3 DNA: TGTGCCAGCAGGCGACCCGGGACCTACAATGAGCAGTTCTTC
CDR3 protein: CASRRPGTYNEQFF

J gene: TRBJ1-6
D gene: NA
V gene: TRBV30
clone size: NA
CDR3 DNA: TGTGCCTGGAGTATCCGACAGTTTTACTCCTATAATTCACCCCTCCACTTT
CDR3 protein: CAWSIRQFYSYNSPLHF

J gene: TRBJ2-7
D gene: TRBD2
V gene: TRBV2
clone size: NA
CDR3 DNA: TGTGCCAGCAATAGCGGGTCAATCGACTACGAGCAGTACTTC
CDR3 protein: CASNSGSIDYEQYF

J gene: TRBJ2-7
D gene: TRBD1
V gene: TRBV4-1
clone size: NA
CDR3 DNA: TGCGCCAGCAGCCAGCCCTGGCTCCGGGACAGGGGGGAAATCAAGCAGTACTTC
CDR3 protein: CASSQPWLRDRGEIKQYF

J gene: TRBJ2-5
D gene: NA
V gene: TRBV3-1/TRBV3-2
clone size: NA
CDR3 DNA: TGTGCCAGCAGCCGCGGGGCGGGGGCGGAGACCCAGTACTTC
CDR3 protein: CASSRGAGAETQYF

J gene: TRBJ2-7
D gene: TRBD1
V gene: TRBV6-5
clone size: NA
CDR3 DNA: TGTGCCAGCATGGAGGACAGGGGAAGAAACGAGCAGTACTTC
CDR3 protein: CASMEDRGRNEQYF

J gene: TRBJ1-3
D gene: TRBD1
V gene: TRBV5-1
clone size: NA
CDR3 DNA: TGCGCCAGCAGCTTGGCCGGGTCAACAGGGGGCTCTGGAAACACCATATATTTT
CDR3 protein: CASSLAGSTGGSGNTIYF

J gene: TRBJ2-7
D gene: TRBD1
V gene: TRBV19
clone size: NA
CDR3 DNA: TGTGCCAGTAGTTTCACCGGGACAGGGGTATCCGAGCAGTACTTC
CDR3 protein: CASSFTGTGVSEQYF

J gene: TRBJ2-5
D gene: NA
V gene: TRBV9
clone size: NA
CDR3 DNA: TGTGCCAGCAGCGTAGCTACGGGGGAGACCCAGTACTTC
CDR3 protein: CASSVATGETQYF

J gene: TRBJ1-2
D gene: NA
V gene: TRBV29-1
clone size: many
CDR3 DNA: TGCAGCGTAGGGCACCCAGGGGCTGGGGGCTACACCTTC
CDR3 protein: CSVGHPGAGGYTF

J gene: TRBJ2-7
D gene: NA
V gene: TRBV5-1
clone size: NA
CDR3 DNA: TGCGCCAGCAGCGGGGCGGGGGCAGCCTACGAGCAGTACTTC
CDR3 protein: CASSGAGAAYEQYF

J gene: TRBJ1-2
D gene: TRBD1
V gene: TRBV6-5
clone size: NA
CDR3 DNA: TGTGCCAGCAGTAAGAAGGCAGGGGGGAGCTACACCTTC
CDR3 protein: CASSKKAGGSYTF

J gene: TRBJ2-7
D gene: NA
V gene: TRBV7-8
clone size: NA
CDR3 DNA: TGTGCCAGCAGCTTAGTGGACAGCTTCCCCTACGAGCAGTACTTC
CDR3 protein: CASSLVDSFPYEQYF

J gene: TRBJ2-7
D gene: TRBD1
V gene: TRBV7-9
clone size: NA
CDR3 DNA: TGTGCCAGCGCATCGGGACAGGGTATATCCGAGCAGTACTTC
CDR3 protein: CASASGQGISEQYF

J gene: TRBJ2-2
D gene: NA
V gene: TRBV5-1
clone size: NA
CDR3 DNA: TGCGCCAGCAGCCGGACTGTTGGAACCGGGGAGCTGTTTTTT
CDR3 protein: CASSRTVGTGELFF

J gene: TRBJ1-1
D gene: TRBD1
V gene: TRBV28
clone size: once
CDR3 DNA: TGTGCCAGCAGACCTACAGGGGCCCTCCTTGAAGCTTTCTTT
CDR3 protein: CASRPTGALLEAFF

J gene: TRBJ2-7
D gene: NA
V gene: TRBV7-7
clone size: NA
CDR3 DNA: TGTGCCAGCAGCTTGAGCCTCCTCTCCTACGAGCAGTACTTC
CDR3 protein: CASSLSLLSYEQYF

J gene: TRBJ2-3
D gene: TRBD2
V gene: TRBV24-1
clone size: once
CDR3 DNA: TGTGCCACCAGTGGATACGGGACTAGCGGCACAGATACGCAGTATTTT
CDR3 protein: CATSGYGTSGTDTQYF

J gene: TRBJ2-7
D gene: NA
V gene: TRBV3-1/TRBV3-2
clone size: NA
CDR3 DNA: TGTGCCAGCAGCCAAAATCGCGGGGCAACCTACGAGCAGTACTTC
CDR3 protein: CASSQNRGATYEQYF

J gene: TRBJ2-5
D gene: NA
V gene: TRBV6-1
clone size: NA
CDR3 DNA: TGTGCCAGCAGTGAGATCGCAGGGATTGAGACCCAGTACTTC
CDR3 protein: CASSEIAGIETQYF

J gene: TRBJ1-1
D gene: NA
V gene: TRBV15
clone size: few
CDR3 DNA: TGTGCCACCAGCACGTCTTCCGGTGAAGCTTTCTTT
CDR3 protein: CATSTSSGEAFF

J gene: TRBJ2-2
D gene: NA
V gene: TRBV7-3
clone size: few
CDR3 DNA: TGTGCCAGCAGCTCAGGGGCGGGCACCGGGGAGCTGTTTTTT
CDR3 protein: CASSSGAGTGELFF

J gene: TRBJ1-6
D gene: TRBD1
V gene: TRBV6-5
clone size: NA
CDR3 DNA: TGTGCCAGCAGTTACTCGACAGGGGGGGGATCACCCCTCCACTTT
CDR3 protein: CASSYSTGGGSPLHF

J gene: TRBJ1-3
D gene: TRBD1
V gene: TRBV19
clone size: NA
CDR3 DNA: TGTGCCAGTAGCAGGGACAGGGTAGGAGGAAACACCATATATTTT
CDR3 protein: CASSRDRVGGNTIYF

J gene: TRBJ2-4
D gene: NA
V gene: TRBV7-2
clone size: NA
CDR3 DNA: TGTGCCAGCAGCTTAGCGCTTAACAGCAAAAACATTCAGTACTTC
CDR3 protein: CASSLALNSKNIQYF

J gene: TRBJ2-1
D gene: NA
V gene: TRBV4-1
clone size: once
CDR3 DNA: TGCGCCAGCAGCGATATTTATAGCTCCTACAATGAGCAGTTCTTC
CDR3 protein: CASSDIYSSYNEQFF